The 24 T cell receptor beta chains listed next were all sequenced from one sample in a study of T cell responses to AZD1222 COVID-19 vaccine. The assay was immunoSEQ multiplex PCR, and TCRdb's table has in-frame clones only and misses some. The sample lists approximately 150,000 clones; under 95% were seen once. This specimen consisted of peripheral blood, obtained on day 0 of AZD1222 vaccination. These receptors came from an adult in good health.

Written as DNA, the CDR3 is TGTGCCAGCAGTGAAGCTAGCGGGAGCCCAGATACGCAGTATTTT. This gives the protein CASSEASGSPDTQYF. The genes are TRBV6-1 and TRBJ2-3; 9 nucleotides agree with TRBD2. The CDR3 covers 15 residues. V lost 0 bases and J lost 4; bases outside the gene matches: 2. In germline, CDR1 is MNHNS, CDR2 SASEGT.

The chain uses TRBV24-1 and TRBJ2-2; 8 bases map to TRBD1. The CDR3 covers 15 residues. Germline CDR1 KGHDR, CDR2 SFDVKD. Trimming cost V 7 bases and J 6 bases; bases outside gene matches: 9. The CDR3 reads CATSLTGEKAGELFF. In DNA form, the CDR3 reads TGTGCCACCAGCCTGACAGGGGAAAAGGCCGGGGAGCTGTTTTTT.

The genes are TRBV3-1 (or the pseudogene TRBV3-2) and TRBJ2-1, with D perhaps matching TRBD1 or TRBD2 (5 bases each). The CDR3 loop spans 16 amino acids. Germline V lookup: CDR1 LGHDT, CDR2 YNNKEL (reference sequence). V dropped 3 bases and J dropped 7 bases, with 19 bases sitting between them. The CDR3 coding sequence is TGTGCCAGCAGCCAGGGACGTCTACGCCCTTTTAATGAGCAGTTCTTC. This codes for CASSQGRLRPFNEQFF.

The chain uses TRBV18 and TRBJ2-3, with D possibly being TRBD1 or TRBD2 (5 bases each). V was clipped by 1 base and J by 2 bases, with 7 bases between them. Germline CDR1 KGHSH, CDR2 LQKENI. The CDR3 contains 14 residues. For the CDR3, the DNA is TGTGCCAGCTCACCACGAGGGACCACAGATACGCAGTATTTT. Its protein product is CASSPRGTTDTQYF.

V usage is TRBV9 and J usage is TRBJ2-3; D uncertain. CDR3 length: 15 residues. Germline V gene lookup returns CDR1 SGDLS and CDR2 YYNGEE. With 0 bases removed from V and 3 bases from J, the gap between germline ends came to 11 bases. The CDR3 reads CASSVERAGTDTQYF. CDR3 nucleotide sequence: TGTGCCAGCAGCGTAGAAAGGGCTGGTACAGATACGCAGTATTTT.

The table lists this clone with a count of one. This sequence joins TRBV4-2 and TRBJ2-5; no firm D call. This CDR3 comprises 12 residues. Per the germline V gene, CDR1 is LGHNA and CDR2 is YNFKEQ. With 0 bases removed from V and 5 bases from J, the gap between germline ends came to 4 bases. CDR3 in amino acids: CASSQEGETQYF. Written as DNA, the CDR3 is TGTGCCAGCAGCCAAGAAGGCGAGACCCAGTACTTC.

Here the CDR3 reads CASRMGTGATEAFF. For the CDR3, the DNA is TGTGCCAGCAGGATGGGGACAGGGGCCACTGAAGCTTTCTTT. The V and J genes are TRBV11-1 and TRBJ1-1; TRBD1 aligns across 10 bases. The CDR3 has 14 residues. Per the germline V gene, CDR1 is SGHAT and CDR2 is FQDESV (reference sequence). The ends lost 6 bases at V and 4 bases at J; junction bases unmatched: 5. Drawing the rest from reference TRBV11-1 and TRBJ1-1, the complete variable domain is EAEVAQSPRYKITEKSQAVAFWCDPISGHATLYWYRQILGQGPELLVQFQDESVVDDSQLPKDRFSAERLKGVDSTLKIQPAELGDSAMYLCASRMGTGATEAFFGQGTRLTVV.

The chain carries TRBV10-3 and TRBJ2-6; 7 bases align to TRBD2. The CDR3 covers 16 residues. CDR1 and CDR2 from the germline V gene are ENHRY and SYGVKD. The V segment lost 3 bases and the J segment 2 bases; nucleotides outside the gene matches: 4. The CDR3 sequence: CAISDPGRAGANVLTF. CDR3 sequence (DNA): TGTGCCATCAGTGACCCGGGGAGGGCTGGGGCCAACGTCCTGACTTTC.

This chain joins TRBV28 and TRBJ2-7, with TRBD1 matching 12 bases. Per germline, CDR1 MDHEN and CDR2 SYDVKM. The CDR3 is made up of 13 amino acids. The trim removed 8 bases at V and 4 bases at J, leaving 3 bases unmatched. The chain's CDR3 is CASGTGGAYEQYF. In DNA form, the CDR3 reads TGTGCCAGCGGGACAGGGGGCGCTTACGAGCAGTACTTC.

This rearrangement joins TRBV24-1 to TRBJ1-4; maybe TRBD1 (6 bases). Germline V gives CDR1 KGHDR, CDR2 SFDVKD. Trimming cost V 12 bases and J 4 bases, with 14 bases left between them. The CDR3 covers 13 residues. The CDR3 sequence is CAPKGDHNEKLFF. The CDR3, as DNA: TGTGCCCCAAAGGGGGATCATAATGAAAAACTGTTTTTT.

The V call is TRBV19, the J call TRBJ1-2; 7 bases map to TRBD1. The trim removed 8 bases at V and 2 bases at J, leaving 14 bases unmatched. This CDR3 has 16 amino acids. Germline loops: CDR1 LNHDA, CDR2 SQIVND (reference sequence). The CDR3 region is CASQGGTSAANYGYTF. In DNA form, the CDR3 reads TGTGCCAGTCAGGGGGGGACTTCCGCGGCAAACTATGGCTACACCTTC.

This chain uses TRBV4-1 with TRBJ2-5, with TRBD2 matching 8 bases. Trimming cost V 0 bases and J 4 bases; bases outside gene matches: 4. CDR3 length equals 15 residues. Germline lookup yields CDR1 MGHRA and CDR2 YSYEKL. The DNA of the CDR3 is TGCGCCAGCAGCCAAGATCGGCTAGCGGGAGAGACCCAGTACTTC. This sequence encodes CASSQDRLAGETQYF.

The CDR3 coding sequence is TGTGCCAGCAGTTTAGACAGGGTAGGAGGAACTAATGAAAAACTGTTTTTT. Its protein is CASSLDRVGGTNEKLFF. J is TRBJ1-4 and V is TRBV27, with 7 nucleotides matching TRBD1. V gave up 2 bases and J gave up 1 base; unmatched junction bases: 7. CDR1 is MNHEY, CDR2 SMNVEV, per germline (reference sequence). The CDR3 length is 17 residues.

V and J are TRBV7-2 and TRBJ1-3; D is unclear. The V gene lost 1 base and the J gene lost 4 bases, with 8 bases spanning the gap. This CDR3 spans 14 amino acids. The germline CDR1 and CDR2 sequences are SGHTA and FQGNSA. CDR3 in amino acids: CASSLVVGGNTIYF. DNA of the CDR3: TGTGCCAGCAGCTTAGTTGTCGGCGGAAACACCATATATTTT. Using reference TRBV7-2 and TRBJ1-3 for the parts outside the CDR3, the full variable domain is GAGVSQSPSNKVTEKGKDVELRCDPISGHTALYWYRQSLGQGLEFLIYFQGNSAPDKSGLPSDRFSAERTGGSVSTLTIQRTQQEDSAVYLCASSLVVGGNTIYFGEGSWLTVV.

The rearrangement uses TRBV6-2 or TRBV6-3 and TRBJ1-4; TRBD1 matches at 9 bases. CDR3 size: 14 residues. Germline CDR1 is MNHEY and CDR2 is SVGEGT. Trimming cost V 2 bases and J 8 bases; bases outside gene matches: 3. The CDR3 region is CASSYRTGEEKLFF. CDR3 nucleotide sequence: TGTGCCAGCAGTTACAGGACAGGGGAGGAAAAACTGTTTTTT.

J is TRBJ1-1 and V is TRBV6-5; TRBD1 aligns across 7 bases. With 10 bases clipped from V and 3 bases from J, the junction kept 8 bases outside the gene matches. Germline V gives CDR1 MNHEY, CDR2 SVGAGI. The CDR3 contains 13 residues. For the CDR3, the DNA is TGTGCCACCAGGGGGGGGTACTACACTGAAGCTTTCTTT. Its protein is CATRGGYYTEAFF.

V gene TRBV30 combines with J gene TRBJ2-3; no reliable D call. With 7 bases removed from V and 2 bases from J, the gap between germline ends came to 19 bases. CDR3 size: 15 residues. Germline CDR1 reads GTSNPN; CDR2 reads SVGIG (reference sequence). In nucleotides, the CDR3 is TGTGCCTCTCACTCGGGCGTCAGCTACACAGATACGCAGTATTTT. It codes for CASHSGVSYTDTQYF.

The CDR3 DNA reads as TGTGCCAGCAGCCAAACCACAATCGAGGGAGAAAAACTGTTTTTT. Amino acids: CASSQTTIEGEKLFF. This rearrangement joins TRBV4-2 to TRBJ1-4; D call uncertain. Between the trimmed V and J ends, which lost 2 bases and 8 bases, there was a span of 15 bases. Germline V gene sequence: CDR1 LGHNA, CDR2 YNFKEQ. The CDR3 consists of 15 residues.

The CDR3 here is CASTSVDGGNYGYTF. The CDR3 DNA reads TGTGCCAGCACCTCGGTGGACGGTGGCAACTATGGCTACACCTTC. The chain recombines TRBV28 with TRBJ1-2; D call uncertain. V lost 7 bases and J lost 2, with 17 bases in between. The CDR3 consists of 15 residues. CDR1 and CDR2 (germline): MDHEN, SYDVKM.

This sequence joins TRBV5-1 and TRBJ2-1; 7 bases agree with TRBD2. Per the germline V gene, CDR1 is SGHRS and CDR2 is YFSETQ. Trimming took 4 bases from V and 5 from J; bases not matched to a gene: 9. This CDR3 contains 15 residues. CDR3 nucleotides: TGCGCCAGCAGCCCCGCGGGGAGGGGTCACAATGAGCAGTTCTTC. Translated, it gives CASSPAGRGHNEQFF.

The chain is built from TRBV5-4 and TRBJ1-4; 9 bases are shared with TRBD1. J gave up 5 bases and V 1 base, and 3 bases lay outside the gene matches. CDR3 length: 15 residues. From germline, CDR1 is SGHNT and CDR2 YYREEE (reference sequence). This chain's CDR3 is CASSLRTGENEKLFF. DNA of the CDR3: TGTGCCAGCAGCTTGCGGACAGGGGAGAATGAAAAACTGTTTTTT.

This clone was detected once. The V gene is TRBV6-5, the J gene TRBJ1-1, with D perhaps matching TRBD1 (5 bases). Trimming stripped 6 bases from V and 2 bases from J, with 10 bases between. Per the germline V gene, CDR1 is MNHEY and CDR2 is SVGAGI. The CDR3 covers 13 residues. The CDR3 loop is CASRLGGNTEAFF. The CDR3 DNA follows: TGTGCCAGCAGACTCGGGGGAAACACTGAAGCTTTCTTT.

This chain links TRBV7-9 with TRBJ1-2, with D tentatively TRBD1 (6 bases). This CDR3 comprises 15 residues. CDR1 is SEHNR, CDR2 FQNEAQ, per germline (reference sequence). Trimming removed 5 bases from V and 4 bases from J, with 17 bases in between. CDR3 region: CASSALYRDPYGYTF. CDR3 DNA: TGTGCCAGCAGCGCCTTGTACAGGGACCCCTATGGCTACACCTTC.

The chain joins TRBV12-5 to TRBJ2-7; perhaps TRBD2 as D (6 bases). The CDR3 runs to 15 residues. Germline lookup yields CDR1 LGHNT and CDR2 FRNRAP. Deletions cut 0 bases from V and 2 bases from J, with 11 bases between. This CDR3 reads CASGLVSGLTYEQYF. The CDR3 DNA reads as TGTGCTAGTGGTTTGGTAAGCGGGCTAACCTACGAGCAGTACTTC.